These 30 T cell receptor beta chains were sequenced from one sample in a study of radiotherapy plus CTLA-4 blockade in lung cancer. Method: immunoSEQ multiplex PCR; TCRdb's copy keeps in-frame clones and lacks some. The profile shows tens of thousands of clones, about 74% of them singletons. The sample here was peripheral blood, taken from a patient treated with radiotherapy plus ipilimumab. Receptors originate from a human donor with non-small cell lung cancer who had stable disease on radiotherapy plus ipilimumab.

The gene calls are TRBV29-1 and TRBJ2-1, with D possibly matching TRBD2 (6 bases). The ends were cut back, 4 bases at V and 1 base at J, with 14 bases in the middle. The CDR3 consists of 15 residues. Germline values: CDR1 SQVTM, CDR2 ANQGSEA. CDR3 in DNA: TGCAGCGTTGGACGGGGACTTACTTCCTACAATGAGCAGTTCTTC. It yields the protein CSVGRGLTSYNEQFF.

The chain uses TRBV11-3 and TRBJ1-1; the match to TRBD1 covers 7 bases. Germline CDR1 is SGHNT and CDR2 is YENEEA. V was clipped by 1 base and J by 1 base; unmatched bases: 3. The CDR3 runs 15 residues. The CDR3 region has the DNA TGTGCCAGCAGCTTAGCCCAGGGGGGGAACACTGAAGCTTTCTTT. Residues: CASSLAQGGNTEAFF.

This clone was seen only a few times. The V call is TRBV7-6, the J call TRBJ2-7; TRBD1 matches 8 bases. Germline lookup yields CDR1 SGHVS and CDR2 FNYEAQ. This CDR3 contains 14 residues. The V segment lost 3 bases and the J segment 7 bases; nucleotides outside the gene matches: 8. The CDR3 is CASSFTGGSGEQYF. As DNA, the CDR3 is TGTGCCAGCAGCTTCACAGGGGGGTCGGGTGAGCAGTACTTC.

The V call is TRBV30, the J call TRBJ2-3, with TRBD2 identical over 10 bases. Germline CDR1 reads GTSNPN; CDR2 reads SVGIG (reference sequence). CDR3 length: 15 residues. Unmatched junction bases numbered 4, after V lost 3 bases and J lost 1 base. The CDR3 loop reads CAWSRTSGRTDTQYF. Here the CDR3 DNA reads TGTGCCTGGAGCCGGACTAGCGGCCGCACAGATACGCAGTATTTT.

The chain carries TRBV4-2 and TRBJ1-5, with TRBD1 matching 7 bases. This CDR3 has 14 residues. V lost 2 bases to trimming and J lost 7 bases; unmatched junction nucleotides: 5. CDR1 LGHNA and CDR2 YNFKEQ come from the germline V gene. Here the CDR3 reads CASSQPGQKQPQHF. Here the CDR3 DNA reads TGTGCCAGCAGCCAACCGGGACAGAAGCAGCCCCAGCATTTT.

The chain links TRBV30 to TRBJ1-4; D may be TRBD1 (5 bases). The V end was cut by 2 bases, the J end by 2 bases, with 21 bases between. The germline gives CDR1 GTSNPN, CDR2 SVGIG (reference sequence). This CDR3 region has 18 residues. CDR3 DNA: TGTGCCTGGAGTTCATCAGGGAGGATCAGGGCGACTAATGAAAAACTGTTTTTT. This codes for CAWSSSGRIRATNEKLFF.

This clone was picked up a small number of times. V is TRBV14 and J is TRBJ2-1, with a tentative D call TRBD2 (6 bases). Trimming removed 8 bases from V and 0 bases from J, with 17 bases in between. Germline CDR1 and CDR2: SGHDN and FVKESK. The CDR3 loop spans 16 amino acids. The CDR3 nucleotides are TGTGCCAGCGCCTCGGGGGTGGGTATCTCCTACAATGAGCAGTTCTTC. The encoded protein is CASASGVGISYNEQFF.

The V gene is TRBV29-1, the J gene TRBJ1-1, with no clear D. CDR1 is SQVTM, CDR2 ANQGSEA, per germline. CDR3 size: 11 residues. Trimming cost V 1 base and J 5 bases, with 5 bases left between them. Written as DNA, the CDR3 is TGCAGCGTTGAAGCCGTTACTGAAGCTTTCTTT. It encodes CSVEAVTEAFF. Filled out from reference TRBV29-1 and TRBJ1-1, the complete variable domain reads SAVISQKPSRDICQRGTSLTIQCQVDSQVTMMFWYRQQPGQSLTLIATANQGSEATYESGFVIDKFPISRPNLTFSTLTVSNMSPEDSSIYLCSVEAVTEAFFGQGTRLTVV.

This clone came up a few times. The chain is built from TRBV7-2 and TRBJ1-5; a weak D match, TRBD1 (6 bases). Per germline, CDR1 SGHTA and CDR2 FQGNSA. The CDR3 covers 15 residues. V gave up 3 bases and J gave up 6 bases, with 15 bases separating them. This CDR3 is CASSLAGAGGQPQHF. The CDR3 region has the DNA TGTGCCAGCAGCTTGGCGGGGGCCGGGGGTCAGCCCCAGCATTTT.

The rearrangement links TRBV4-3 to TRBJ2-4; 9 bases agree with TRBD1. Trimming at V came to 1 base and at J to 6 bases, leaving 1 base not matched to a gene. Germline loops: CDR1 LGHNA, CDR2 YSLEER. This CDR3 region has 14 residues. In DNA form, the CDR3 reads TGCGCCAGCAGCCAAGCGGACAGGGGAAACATTCAGTACTTC. Residues: CASSQADRGNIQYF.

The chain uses TRBV6-5 and TRBJ2-7, with D possibly matching TRBD1 (6 bases). Germline values: CDR1 MNHEY, CDR2 SVGAGI. This CDR3 region has 14 residues. With 6 bases removed from V and 4 bases from J, the gap between germline ends came to 16 bases. For the CDR3, the DNA is TGTGCCAGCAGCAGAGCCTGGGACACTTACGAGCAGTACTTC. Translation: CASSRAWDTYEQYF.

CDR3 sequence reads: CASSSRIVDSFNYGYTF. The CDR3 DNA reads as TGTGCCAGCAGCTCCCGGATAGTGGACAGCTTTAACTATGGCTACACCTTC. The rearrangement uses TRBV21-1 and TRBJ1-2; the table calls TRBD1, which could not be checked here. TRBV21-1 is deemed a pseudogene. The CDR3 is made up of 17 amino acids.

The CDR3 nucleotides are TGTGCCACCTGGACGGACTTCTACGAGCAGTACTTC. Its translation: CATWTDFYEQYF. This chain joins TRBV10-3 and TRBJ2-7; a weak D match, TRBD2 (5 bases). V shed 10 bases and J shed 3 bases, with 13 bases lying between them. The CDR3 has 12 amino acids. Germline loops: CDR1 ENHRY, CDR2 SYGVKD.

V is TRBV6-5 and J is TRBJ2-7, with 7 bases matching TRBD2. V gave up 0 bases and J gave up 4 bases; unmatched junction bases: 9. CDR1 and CDR2 (germline): MNHEY, SVGAGI. CDR3 length equals 16 residues. This chain's CDR3 is CASSYSFPERGYEQYF. The DNA for the CDR3 is TGTGCCAGCAGTTACTCCTTTCCTGAGCGGGGATACGAGCAGTACTTC.

Judged by abundance, this clone is medium-sized. The V gene is TRBV9, the J gene TRBJ2-1; D is unclear. Germline CDR1 reads SGDLS; CDR2 reads YYNGEE. The CDR3 consists of 12 residues. The ends were cut back, 0 bases at V and 5 bases at J, with 3 bases in the middle. Here the CDR3 reads CASSVGNNEQFF. Here the CDR3 DNA reads TGTGCCAGCAGCGTAGGTAACAATGAGCAGTTCTTC.

V is TRBV29-1 and J is TRBJ2-5, with a weak D call TRBD2 (9 bases). This CDR3 has 14 residues. Germline V CDR1 and CDR2: SQVTM, ANQGSEA. Trimming removed 6 bases at V and 3 bases at J, with 17 bases between. The CDR3 is CSVPRGGQEETQYF. CDR3 nucleotides: TGCAGCGTCCCGCGGGGGGGACAGGAAGAGACCCAGTACTTC.

The rearrangement uses TRBV6-5 and TRBJ1-2; possibly TRBD1 for D (5 bases). Per the germline V gene, CDR1 is MNHEY and CDR2 is SVGAGI. The CDR3 extends over 13 amino acids. V shed 6 bases and J shed 7 bases, with 15 bases lying between them. CDR3 nucleotides: TGTGCCAGCAGAGCGGGGCTCGAGGGTGGCTACACCTTC. It yields the protein CASRAGLEGGYTF.

V is TRBV5-1 and J is TRBJ1-5, with 9 bases fitting TRBD1. Germline assignment: CDR1 SGHRS and CDR2 YFSETQ. V shed 4 bases, J shed 5 bases, and the junction held 4 bases outside the gene matches. The CDR3 sequence is 14 residues long. CDR3 bases: TGCGCCAGCAGCAAGACAGGGGGGGATCAGCCCCAGCATTTT. This gives the protein CASSKTGGDQPQHF.

For the CDR3, the DNA is TGTGCCAGCAGCCTACGGGGGGGCGAAGGGGAGCTGTTTTTT. Its translation: CASSLRGGEGELFF. This rearrangement joins TRBV6-5 to TRBJ2-2; 8 nucleotides line up with TRBD2. V lost 6 bases to trimming and J lost 8 bases; unmatched junction nucleotides: 8. CDR3 length: 14 amino acids. The germline gives CDR1 MNHEY, CDR2 SVGAGI.

V usage is TRBV11-3 and J usage is TRBJ1-2; D is perhaps TRBD1 (5 bases). The CDR3 contains 16 residues. The germline V gene encodes CDR1 SGHNT and CDR2 YENEEA. Between the trimmed V and J ends, which lost 0 bases and 5 bases, there was a span of 16 bases. In DNA, the CDR3 is TGTGCCAGCAGCTTAGATCGGGGGACTTCGGGATATGGCTACACCTTC. This sequence encodes CASSLDRGTSGYGYTF.

This chain uses TRBV4-1 with TRBJ2-5; the match to TRBD1 covers 10 bases. The CDR3 sequence is 17 residues long. V gave up 4 bases and J gave up 5 bases; unmatched junction bases: 13. CDR1 MGHRA and CDR2 YSYEKL come from the germline V gene. The CDR3 region is CASSLWFGTGERETQYF. The CDR3 DNA sequence: TGCGCCAGCAGCCTATGGTTCGGGACAGGGGAGAGGGAGACCCAGTACTTC.

The chain uses TRBV19 and TRBJ1-4; D is unresolved. The V gene's germline CDR1 is LNHDA and CDR2 SQIVND (reference sequence). This CDR3 has 16 residues. With 5 bases removed from V and 8 bases from J, the gap between germline ends came to 21 bases. CDR3: CASSSRREGDLEKLFF. The CDR3, as DNA: TGTGCCAGTAGTTCGCGTCGGGAGGGAGATTTGGAAAAACTGTTTTTT. Full variable domain (outside the CDR3, taken from reference TRBV19 and TRBJ1-4): DGGITQSPKYLFRKEGQNVTLSCEQNLNHDAMYWYRQDPGQGLRLIYYSQIVNDFQKGDIAEGYSVSREKKESFPLTVTSAQKNPTAFYLCASSSRREGDLEKLFFGSGTQLSVL.

This clone was detected a few times. V is TRBV6-5 and J is TRBJ2-2, with 8 bases identical to TRBD2. The germline gives CDR1 MNHEY, CDR2 SVGAGI. The CDR3 is 15 residues long. V lost 6 bases to trimming and J lost 7 bases; unmatched junction nucleotides: 10. CDR3 protein: CASSKSGGTGGELFF. DNA for the CDR3: TGTGCCAGCAGCAAAAGCGGGGGAACGGGCGGGGAGCTGTTTTTT.

This clone was seen a handful of times. V is TRBV5-6 and J is TRBJ1-6; 9 nucleotides align to TRBD1. Trimming took 3 bases from V and 10 from J; bases not matched to a gene: 5. Per the germline V gene, CDR1 is SGHDT and CDR2 is YYEEEE. This CDR3 has 14 amino acids. The CDR3: CASSSDRGGSPLHF. CDR3 nucleotides: TGTGCCAGCAGCTCCGACAGGGGGGGATCACCCCTCCACTTT.

The rearrangement uses TRBV4-2 and TRBJ1-2; D gene ambiguous. The V end lost 0 bases, the J end lost 2 bases, and 13 bases lay between the germline ends. The CDR3 spans 16 residues. The germline gives CDR1 LGHNA, CDR2 YNFKEQ. The CDR3, as DNA: TGTGCCAGCAGCCAAGAATACAGAGCCAGCAACTATGGCTACACCTTC. This gives the protein CASSQEYRASNYGYTF.

CDR3 in amino acids: CASSTGRRTDTQYF. DNA for the CDR3: TGTGCCAGCAGCACAGGGAGACGCACAGATACGCAGTATTTT. The chain employs TRBV9 and TRBJ2-3, with a weak D call TRBD1 (6 bases). V lost 4 bases and J lost 1, with 10 bases in between. Germline assignment: CDR1 SGDLS and CDR2 YYNGEE. The CDR3 extends over 14 amino acids.

The rearrangement uses TRBV7-8 and TRBJ1-3; TRBD1 matches at 7 bases. The CDR3 covers 14 residues. The germline gives CDR1 SGHVS, CDR2 FQNEAQ. V was pared by 3 bases and J by 8 bases, with 7 bases of the junction left unmatched. This CDR3 reads CASSFGQGVHTIYF. CDR3 DNA sequence: TGTGCCAGCAGCTTTGGGCAGGGGGTACACACCATATATTTT.

The chain joins TRBV2 to TRBJ2-3; D is undetermined. Germline V gene sequence: CDR1 SNHLY, CDR2 FYNNEI. CDR3 length: 12 residues. V was cut by 3 bases and J by 4 bases, with 5 bases left in between. The CDR3: CASSDLADTQYF. DNA for the CDR3: TGTGCCAGCAGTGATTTAGCAGATACGCAGTATTTT.

By share, this clone counts as medium-sized. The rearrangement uses TRBV9 and TRBJ1-2, with 7 positions matching TRBD1. The CDR3 loop spans 16 amino acids. Germline values: CDR1 SGDLS, CDR2 YYNGEE. V was clipped by 5 bases and J by 4 bases; unmatched bases: 14. The CDR3 nucleotides are TGTGCCAGCAGTCCGACAGGGTCGGCCCTAGGCTATGGCTACACCTTC. Protein product: CASSPTGSALGYGYTF.

The CDR3 spells CASSPDSSGYGYTF. In DNA form, the CDR3 reads TGCGCCAGCAGCCCCGACAGTTCCGGCTATGGCTACACCTTC. The genes are TRBV5-1 and TRBJ1-2; D possibly corresponds to TRBD1 (5 bases). V lost 4 bases and J 4 bases, leaving 14 bases between the germline ends. Looked up from germline, CDR1 is SGHRS and CDR2 is YFSETQ. There are 14 residues in the CDR3.